These 26 T cell receptor beta chains came from one sample sequenced in a study of blood T cells in healthy people across ages. Primed by a sample-barcoded 5' primer and a J-beta primer mix, a second PCR proceeded for roughly 6 to 12 cycles. TCRdb passed the 5' RACE reads through MiXCR, listing each CDR3 protein once. This sample has around 2 million distinct CDR3 sequences, with approximately 40% found just once. Sequencing input: blood. These receptor sequences come from a human donor in good health.

The chain is built from TRBV6-6 and TRBJ2-7; D is uncertain. The CDR3 covers 14 residues. Germline loops: CDR1 MNHNY, CDR2 SVGAGI (reference sequence). Trimming stripped 6 bases from V and 1 base from J, with 13 bases between. CDR3: CASSPYTISYEQYF. The CDR3 nucleotides read TGTGCCAGCAGCCCTTACACTATATCCTACGAGCAGTACTTC.

This clonotype appeared a few times. The rearrangement joins TRBV9 to TRBJ2-3, with TRBD1 matching over 7 bases. Germline CDR1 is SGDLS and CDR2 is YYNGEE. The CDR3 is 15 residues long. After removal of 0 bases from V and 2 bases from J, the junction contained 3 bases not matched to a gene. The CDR3 loop is CASSVGDSATDTQYF. The DNA of the CDR3 is TGTGCCAGCAGCGTAGGGGACAGTGCCACAGATACGCAGTATTTT. The full variable domain, in which reference TRBV9 and TRBJ2-3 provide the parts outside the CDR3, is DSGVTQTPKHLITATGQRVTLRCSPRSGDLSVYWYQQSLDQGLQFLIQYYNGEERAKGNILERFSAQQFPDLHSELNLSSLELGDSALYFCASSVGDSATDTQYFGPGTRLTVL.

This clonotype came up a few times. The chain is built from TRBV28 and TRBJ2-7; possible D gene TRBD1, 5 bases. The CDR3 runs 13 residues. From germline, CDR1 is MDHEN and CDR2 SYDVKM. The CDR3 reads CAGRSPGYYEQYF. For the CDR3, the DNA is TGTGCTGGCAGATCCCCAGGGTACTACGAGCAGTACTTC. Drawing the rest from reference TRBV28 and TRBJ2-7, the complete variable domain is DVKVTQSSRYLVKRTGEKVFLECVQDMDHENMFWYRQDPGLGLRLIYFSYDVKMKEKGDIPEGYSVSREKKERFSLILESASTNQTSMYLCAGRSPGYYEQYFGPGTRLTVT.

There are a few counts of this clonotype. V usage is TRBV7-8 and J usage is TRBJ2-7; tentatively, D is TRBD1 (5 bases). The germline CDR1 and CDR2 sequences are SGHVS and FQNEAQ. Deletions cut 2 bases from V and 7 bases from J, with 18 bases between. This CDR3 has 15 amino acids. CDR3 in DNA: TGTGCCAGCAGCTTATTAGTACAGGCCCATGGGGAGCAGTACTTC. This translates into CASSLLVQAHGEQYF.

V is TRBV12-3 or TRBV12-4 and J is TRBJ2-1; the match to TRBD1 covers 8 bases. The CDR3 covers 14 residues. The V and J ends lost 5 bases and 9 bases, in that order; junction bases with no gene match: 9. CDR3 nucleotide sequence: TGTGCCAGCAGTCTAGGACAGGGAAGAGTTGAGCAGTTCTTC. The encoded protein is CASSLGQGRVEQFF.

The chain uses TRBV7-2 and TRBJ1-2, with a weak D call TRBD1 (5 bases). The ends were cut back, 4 bases at V and 0 bases at J, with 24 bases in the middle. The CDR3 length is 19 residues. CDR1 SGHTA and CDR2 FQGNSA come from the germline V gene. The CDR3 DNA is TGTGCCAGCAGCTACCGCAGGGCCACCTCCCTACCAACTAACTATGGCTACACCTTC. It yields the protein CASSYRRATSLPTNYGYTF.

This clonotype was counted at least ten times. The chain links TRBV29-1 to TRBJ2-1; D possibly corresponds to TRBD1 (8 bases). The V end was cut by 6 bases, the J end by 7 bases, with 16 bases between. The CDR3 sequence is 13 residues long. Germline CDR1 and CDR2: SQVTM and ANQGSEA. As DNA, the CDR3 is TGCAGCGTGACAGGGGAGGGACGGAATGAGCAGTTCTTC. It specifies CSVTGEGRNEQFF.

This clonotype was seen only a few times. This chain uses TRBV6-5 with TRBJ1-5; D uncertain. Germline CDR1 is MNHEY and CDR2 is SVGAGI. V lost 2 bases, J lost 7 bases, and 15 bases lay in between. The CDR3 consists of 15 residues. The CDR3 DNA reads TGTGCCAGCAGTTACGACCGGGAATTAGGGCAGCCCCAGCATTTT. It translates to CASSYDRELGQPQHF.

The chain couples TRBV12-3 or TRBV12-4 to TRBJ2-3; D uncertain. The CDR3 has 15 residues. V was cut by 5 bases and J by 0 bases, with 12 bases left in between. CDR3 region: CASSPIGFSTDTQYF. Here the CDR3 DNA reads TGTGCCAGCAGTCCAATAGGGTTTAGCACAGATACGCAGTATTTT.

The chain couples TRBV20-1 to TRBJ1-1; D unresolved. The germline CDR1 and CDR2 sequences are DFQATT and SNEGSKA (reference sequence). The CDR3 extends over 15 amino acids. The V and J ends lost 0 bases and 2 bases respectively, with 13 bases between them. CDR3 residues: CSARDIRTYNTEAFF. As DNA, the CDR3 is TGCAGTGCTAGAGATATCCGCACTTACAACACTGAAGCTTTCTTT.

The genes are TRBV3-1 and TRBJ2-1, with TRBD2 matching 7 bases. V was clipped by 2 bases and J by 4 bases; unmatched bases: 8. Germline lookup yields CDR1 LGHDT and CDR2 YNNKEL (reference sequence). The CDR3 extends over 16 amino acids. The CDR3 here is CASSQNWGLKYNEQFF. As DNA, the CDR3 is TGTGCCAGCAGCCAAAATTGGGGACTAAAATACAATGAGCAGTTCTTC.

This clonotype was picked up a small number of times. The chain recombines TRBV20-1 with TRBJ2-1, with 12 positions matching TRBD2. The length of the CDR3 is 16 residues. Trimming at V came to 5 bases and at J to 9 bases, leaving 14 bases not matched to a gene. From germline, CDR1 is DFQATT and CDR2 SNEGSKA (reference sequence). The CDR3 reads CSARGASGGARSEQFF. The DNA of the CDR3 is TGCAGTGCTCGAGGCGCTAGCGGGGGGGCCAGGAGTGAGCAGTTCTTC.

This clonotype appeared a few times. The CDR3 is CASSFVNPDLYGYTF. The CDR3 DNA reads TGCGCCAGCAGCTTTGTTAACCCAGACTTATATGGCTACACCTTC. The V gene is TRBV5-1, the J gene TRBJ1-2; D gene unclear. The CDR3 is 15 residues long. Germline values: CDR1 SGHRS, CDR2 YFSETQ. Trimming removed 2 bases from V and 5 bases from J, with 16 bases in between. The variable domain in full, with the rest retrieved from reference TRBV5-1 and TRBJ1-2, is KAGVTQTPRYLIKTRGQQVTLSCSPISGHRSVSWYQQTPGQGLQFLFEYFSETQRNKGNFPGRFSGRQFSNSRSEMNVSTLELGDSALYLCASSFVNPDLYGYTFGSGTRLTVV.

This chain uses TRBV7-8 with TRBJ2-7; possibly TRBD2 for D (5 bases). V was shortened by 4 bases and J by 0 bases, with 16 bases between the two germline ends. Per the germline V gene, CDR1 is SGHVS and CDR2 is FQNEAQ. CDR3 length: 16 residues. As DNA, the CDR3 is TGTGCCAGCAGCTCCTCCTCCGAAGGGAGCTCCTACGAGCAGTACTTC. As protein: CASSSSSEGSSYEQYF. Filled out from reference TRBV7-8 and TRBJ2-7, the complete variable domain reads GAGVSQSPRYKVAKRGQDVALRCDPISGHVSLFWYQQALGQGPEFLTYFQNEAQLDKSGLPSDRFFAERPEGSVSTLKIQRTQQEDSAVYLCASSSSSEGSSYEQYFGPGTRLTVT.

The chain carries TRBV2 and TRBJ2-3; the match to TRBD1 covers 7 bases. There are 14 residues in the CDR3. V lost 4 bases to trimming and J lost 4 bases; unmatched junction nucleotides: 5. Germline V CDR1 and CDR2: SNHLY, FYNNEI. The CDR3 DNA reads as TGTGCCAGCAGTGGGCAGGGGGTGGCAGATACGCAGTATTTT. Translating gives CASSGQGVADTQYF.

In this sample, this clonotype turned up a few times. CDR3 in DNA: TGCAGTGCAACCCCCCAGGAGGGGGGTTACACAGATACGCAGTATTTT. Translating gives CSATPQEGGYTDTQYF. The V call is TRBV20-1, the J call TRBJ2-3; the D gene could be TRBD1 or TRBD2 (6 bases each). Germline V lookup: CDR1 DFQATT, CDR2 SNEGSKA (reference sequence). The V end was cut by 6 bases, the J end by 2 bases, with 21 bases between. This CDR3 contains 16 residues.

This rearrangement joins TRBV29-1 to TRBJ2-4; D may match TRBD1 or TRBD2 (6 bases each). V shed 0 bases and J shed 13 bases, with 19 bases lying between them. The CDR3 extends over 14 amino acids. Germline V gene lookup returns CDR1 SQVTM and CDR2 ANQGSEA. The CDR3 protein is CSVEDLGGYNEQYF. DNA for the CDR3: TGCAGCGTTGAAGATCTGGGGGGCTACAATGAGCAGTACTTC.

V and J are TRBV5-1 and TRBJ2-1; D possibly corresponds to TRBD2 (6 bases). CDR1 and CDR2 (germline): SGHRS, YFSETQ. The CDR3 runs 15 residues. The V and J ends lost 0 bases and 7 bases respectively, with 14 bases between them. The CDR3 region is CASSLARGARNEQFF. In DNA form, the CDR3 reads TGCGCCAGCAGCTTGGCCCGCGGGGCGAGGAATGAGCAGTTCTTC. Full variable domain (rest looked up from reference TRBV5-1 and TRBJ2-1): KAGVTQTPRYLIKTRGQQVTLSCSPISGHRSVSWYQQTPGQGLQFLFEYFSETQRNKGNFPGRFSGRQFSNSRSEMNVSTLELGDSALYLCASSLARGARNEQFFGPGTRLTVL.

At least ten counts were recorded for this clonotype. The chain employs TRBV4-3 and TRBJ1-5; TRBD1 aligns across 7 bases. CDR1 LGHNA and CDR2 YSLEER come from the germline V gene. Trimming took 0 bases from V and 5 from J; bases not matched to a gene: 4. The CDR3 has 15 residues. CDR3 protein: CASSQERTGDQPQHF. CDR3 DNA sequence: TGCGCCAGCAGCCAAGAACGGACAGGCGATCAGCCCCAGCATTTT.

This clonotype occurred a few times. The chain carries TRBV4-1 and TRBJ1-5, with 8 bases fitting TRBD1. The J segment lost 2 bases and the V segment lost 1 base, leaving 4 bases of the junction unmatched. The germline V gene has CDR1 MGHRA and CDR2 YSYEKL. CDR3 size: 16 residues. This CDR3 reads CASSQGTGPGNQPQHF. The DNA of the CDR3 is TGCGCCAGCAGCCAAGGGACAGGGCCGGGCAATCAGCCCCAGCATTTT.

The gene calls are TRBV7-2 and TRBJ2-1; no clear D gene. Between the trimmed V and J ends, which lost 0 bases and 5 bases, there was a span of 11 bases. This CDR3 contains 15 residues. Germline-derived CDR1 and CDR2 are SGHTA and FQGNSA. The CDR3 DNA reads as TGTGCCAGCAGCTTAGCGCTGTTGATACACAATGAGCAGTTCTTC. Amino acid sequence: CASSLALLIHNEQFF.

V and J are TRBV29-1 and TRBJ2-5, with D possibly being TRBD1 (6 bases). CDR1 and CDR2 (germline): SQVTM, ANQGSEA. Trimming took off 2 bases at V and 2 bases at J, with 12 bases between the two ends. The CDR3 covers 14 residues. The DNA for the CDR3 is TGCAGCGTTGAACCGGACAGACTTCAAGAGACCCAGTACTTC. It translates to CSVEPDRLQETQYF.

This chain links TRBV5-5 with TRBJ2-5; no clear D gene. This CDR3 contains 14 residues. Trimming took 4 bases from V and 1 from J, leaving 11 bases between them. Germline values: CDR1 SGHKS, CDR2 YYEKEE (reference sequence). In nucleotides, the CDR3 is TGTGCCAGCAGCCGAGACTGGAGCCAAGAGACCCAGTACTTC. Translated, it gives CASSRDWSQETQYF. The variable domain in full, completed from reference TRBV5-5 and TRBJ2-5, reads DAGVTQSPTHLIKTRGQQVTLRCSPISGHKSVSWYQQVLGQGPQFIFQYYEKEERGRGNFPDRFSARQFPNYSSELNVNALLLGDSALYLCASSRDWSQETQYFGPGTRLLVL.

The chain couples TRBV20-1 to TRBJ1-4; D might be TRBD1 (5 bases). V was trimmed by 7 bases and J by 7 bases, leaving 16 bases between them. Germline V lookup: CDR1 DFQATT, CDR2 SNEGSKA (reference sequence). The CDR3 consists of 13 residues. The CDR3 nucleotides read TGCAGTGTTCTGCCAGGGTGGGGTGAAAAACTGTTTTTT. It codes for CSVLPGWGEKLFF.

The chain recombines TRBV12-3 or TRBV12-4 with TRBJ2-3, with D possibly matching TRBD1 (6 bases). There are 15 residues in the CDR3. Trimming stripped 6 bases from V and 3 bases from J, with 16 bases between. This chain's CDR3 is CASRAGEFETDTQYF. DNA of the CDR3: TGTGCCAGCAGGGCAGGGGAGTTTGAAACAGATACGCAGTATTTT.

This clonotype has only one observation. The junction shows a germline mismatch at one end, possibly a read error. The V call is TRBV7-9, the J call TRBJ2-1, with a possible D match to TRBD1 (6 bases). CDR1 is SEHNR and CDR2 is FQNEAQ in the germline V gene (reference sequence). This CDR3 has 16 amino acids. In DNA, the CDR3 is TGTGCCGGCAGCTTAGCTCAGGGGAACTCCTACAATGAGCAGTTCTTC. It codes for CAGSLAQGNSYNEQFF.